A selection of T cell receptor beta chains follows, all from one sample in a study of OX40 agonist ivuxolimab in advanced cancers. Method: immunoSEQ multiplex PCR; TCRdb's copy keeps in-frame clones and lacks some. The sample contains tens of thousands of clones, 90% to 95% of which appear only once. The source material was CD4+ or CD8+ T cells sorted from blood, sampled in a trial of the OX40 agonist ivuxolimab. Source of these receptors: an adult with an advanced solid tumor such as melanoma, head and neck, liver or kidney cancer. The CDR3 runs from the conserved cysteine through the conserved F or W. A D gene is named only where the DNA matches it firmly. The size of a clone is reported for some rows only, either as once, few or many, or as a class for expanded clones.

clone_size	v_call	cdr3_length	d_call	j_call	cdr3_nt	cdr3_aa
-	TRBV10-1	13	TRBD2	TRBJ2-1	TGCGCCAGCAGCTTGGGGGGGGGAAATGAGCAGTTCTTC	CASSLGGGNEQFF
-	TRBV19	16	TRBD1	TRBJ2-7	TGTGCCAGTGCCATAGCGAGGGACAGGGGCAACTACGAGCAGTACTTC	CASAIARDRGNYEQYF
-	TRBV29-1	12	-	TRBJ2-7	TGCAGCGCCGGTGGGGGTCCCTACGAGCAGTACTTC	CSAGGGPYEQYF
-	TRBV19	14	-	TRBJ2-1	TGTGCCAGTTTACAGGGTCCGTCCTACAATGAGCAGTTCTTC	CASLQGPSYNEQFF
-	TRBV7-2	13	-	TRBJ2-1	TGTGCCAGCAGCTTAGGGCAGGCTAATGAGCAGTTCTTC	CASSLGQANEQFF
-	TRBV18	17	-	TRBJ2-2	TGTGCCAGCTCACCACCTGGGGAGTATTTCCACACCGGGGAGCTGTTTTTT	CASSPPGEYFHTGELFF
-	TRBV6-5	13	-	TRBJ1-1	TGTGCCAGCAGTTATCTCTACAGATTTGAAGCTTTCTTT	CASSYLYRFEAFF
-	TRBV19	16	TRBD2	TRBJ2-3	TGTGCCAGTACCAGGACTAGCGTATTGAGGACAGATACGCAGTATTTT	CASTRTSVLRTDTQYF
-	TRBV15	15	-	TRBJ2-3	TGTGCCACCAGCAGAGATCAGCGTACAACAGATACGCAGTATTTT	CATSRDQRTTDTQYF
-	TRBV12-2	13	-	TRBJ2-1	TGTGCAAGTCGCTCAAGCCCAACTAATGAGCAGTTCTTC	CASRSSPTNEQFF
once	TRBV5-6	16	TRBD2	TRBJ2-7	TGTGCCAGCAGCTTCGAGGGACTAGCGGGAACTTTGGGGCAGTACTTC	CASSFEGLAGTLGQYF
-	TRBV4-3	15	-	TRBJ2-7	TGCGCCAGCAGCCAAATGATGGCGGGTGGGTCCGAGCAGTACTTC	CASSQMMAGGSEQYF
-	TRBV13	15	-	TRBJ2-5	TGTGCCAGCAGCTTAGGCCCCCAGACCCAAGAGACCCAGTACTTC	CASSLGPQTQETQYF
-	TRBV10-3	13	TRBD1	TRBJ2-1	TGTGCCATCAGTGAGGGGACAGGGATTGAGCAGTTCTTC	CAISEGTGIEQFF
-	TRBV19	13	TRBD1	TRBJ2-7	TGTGCCAGTAGGGGCCAGGGGGTTCCCGAGCAGTACTTC	CASRGQGVPEQYF
-	TRBV5-4	16	-	TRBJ2-3	TGTGCCAGCAGCTTGGGTTGGGAACCAGGGACAGATACGCAGTATTTT	CASSLGWEPGTDTQYF
-	TRBV10-1	14	-	TRBJ2-7	TGCGCCAGCAGTGACTACAGGGGGGGTTACGAGCAGTACTTC	CASSDYRGGYEQYF
-	TRBV28	13	-	TRBJ1-1	TGTGCCAGCAGCCACGGACCCGTTTATGAAGCTTTCTTT	CASSHGPVYEAFF
-	TRBV29-1	11	TRBD2	TRBJ2-5	TGCAGCGTCATGACTAGCGGGTTCCAGTACTTC	CSVMTSGFQYF
-	TRBV6-5	16	TRBD2	TRBJ2-7	TGTGCCAGCAGTTACTCCGCGGGAGGGCCTTCGTACGAGCAGTACTTC	CASSYSAGGPSYEQYF
few	TRBV30	14	TRBD1	TRBJ1-1	TGTGCCTGGTCCCGCCGCGAGACAGGGACTGAAGCTTTCTTT	CAWSRRETGTEAFF
-	TRBV6-5	15	TRBD2	TRBJ2-7	TGTGCAACTAAAGATAGCGGGAGGTCGATGTACGAGCAGTACTTC	CATKDSGRSMYEQYF
-	TRBV6-5	13	-	TRBJ1-1	TGTGCCAGCAGGGAGGGGGGGAACACTGAAGCTTTCTTT	CASREGGNTEAFF
-	TRBV18	15	-	TRBJ1-1	TGTGCCAGCTCACCAATGAAGAAGGGGGACACTGAAGCTTTCTTT	CASSPMKKGDTEAFF
-	TRBV25-1	14	-	TRBJ1-2	TGTGCCAGCAGTGAATCGATCTGGGGGGAGGGCTACACCTTC	CASSESIWGEGYTF
-	TRBV18	16	TRBD2	TRBJ2-1	TGTGCCAGCTCACCACCGAGCGGGAGCTCCTACAATGAGCAGTTCTTC	CASSPPSGSSYNEQFF
-	TRBV4-1	15	-	TRBJ1-5	TGCGCCAGCAGCCAAGAGGGACACGACAATCAGCCCCAGCATTTT	CASSQEGHDNQPQHF
-	TRBV11-2	15	-	TRBJ2-7	TGTGCCAGCAGCTTAGAAGTGCCGAGCTCCTACGAGCAGTACTTC	CASSLEVPSSYEQYF
-	TRBV7-2	14	-	TRBJ1-4	TGTGCCAGCAGCGCCAGGACGGATAATGAAAAGCTGTTTTTT	CASSARTDNEKLFF
-	TRBV6-6	11	-	TRBJ1-2	TGTGCCAGCAGTGCCGGGGAGGGCTACACCTTC	CASSAGEGYTF
-	TRBV19	17	-	TRBJ1-5	TGTGCCAGTAGTTTCCCCGGACAAGGGAGAAGCAATCAGCCCCAGCATTTT	CASSFPGQGRSNQPQHF
once	TRBV7-9	12	-	TRBJ2-1	TGTGCCAGCAGCTTAGGGGTTTCGGTGCAGTTCTTC	CASSLGVSVQFF
-	TRBV11-3	15	TRBD1	TRBJ1-6	TGTGCCAGCAGCCCCGGACAGGGGATGAATTCACCCCTCCACTTT	CASSPGQGMNSPLHF
-	TRBV11-3	17	TRBD2	TRBJ2-1	TGTGCCAGCAGCCCCAAACCTATAGCGGGATACTTGAATGAGCAGTTCTTC	CASSPKPIAGYLNEQFF
once	TRBV4-1	15	-	TRBJ1-3	TGCGCCAGCAGCCAACAGAGAAATACTGGAAACACCATATATTTT	CASSQQRNTGNTIYF
-	TRBV5-1	16	-	TRBJ2-2	TGCGCCAGCATCCCACCGAAAGTAGAACGAACCGGGGAGCTGTTTTTT	CASIPPKVERTGELFF
-	TRBV29-1	13	-	TRBJ2-4	TGCAGCGTTTTAGACGGAGCCAAAAACATTCAGTACTTC	CSVLDGAKNIQYF
-	TRBV19	11	-	TRBJ2-3	TGTGCCAGTAGTATCTTGGATACGCAGTATTTT	CASSILDTQYF
-	TRBV5-6	16	-	TRBJ1-1	TGTGCCAGCAGCTTCCAGGGTGGGCAGCTAGGCACTGAAGCTTTCTTT	CASSFQGGQLGTEAFF
-	TRBV6-5	14	TRBD1	TRBJ2-7	TGTGCCAGCAGTTTGACAGGGGCCCGAGGGGAGCAGTACTTC	CASSLTGARGEQYF
-	TRBV7-2	13	-	TRBJ2-3	TGTGCCAGCAGCTTGGCCCGACCGGATACGCAGTATTTT	CASSLARPDTQYF
-	TRBV19	15	TRBD1	TRBJ1-2	TGTGCCAGTAGTATAGGTGGGGGACAGACTAATGGCTACACCTTC	CASSIGGGQTNGYTF
-	TRBV2	16	-	TRBJ2-6	TGTGCCAGCACAAGGATAGGGGAGACTGGGGCCAACGTCCTGACTTTC	CASTRIGETGANVLTF
-	TRBV5-1	16	TRBD1	TRBJ2-7	TGCGCCAGCAGCTTGGCCCGACAGGGGGCCGCCGGCGAGCAGTACTTC	CASSLARQGAAGEQYF
-	TRBV5-1	19	-	TRBJ2-3	TGCGCCAGCAGCTTGGCCCCTCTCGGAGTCGGGAGTGGAACAGATACGCAGTATTTT	CASSLAPLGVGSGTDTQYF
-	TRBV19	16	TRBD2	TRBJ2-7	TGTGCCAGTAGAAGCGGGAGGGCCGAGTTATCCTACGAGCAGTACTTC	CASRSGRAELSYEQYF
-	TRBV5-1	11	-	TRBJ1-1	TGCGCCAGCAGTCAGGACACTGAAGCTTTCTTT	CASSQDTEAFF
-	TRBV7-2	14	-	TRBJ1-2	TGTGCCAGCAGCCTAGCGTCGGGGGACTATGGCTACACCTTC	CASSLASGDYGYTF
-	TRBV9	18	TRBD2	TRBJ2-7	TGTGCCAGCAGCCGCGGACTAGCGGGGAATCAATTATACTACGAGCAGTACTTC	CASSRGLAGNQLYYEQYF
-	TRBV9	13	-	TRBJ1-1	TGTGCCAGCAGCACGGGACAGAACACTGAAGCTTTCTTT	CASSTGQNTEAFF
-	TRBV6-5	15	-	TRBJ1-2	TGTGCCAGCAGTTACTCGACTGTAAGGGGCTATGGCTACACCTTC	CASSYSTVRGYGYTF
-	TRBV21-1	18	-	TRBJ2-1	TGTGCCAGCAGCAAAGGGCGAGACTGCCGGCTTGTGTACAATGAGCAGTTCTTC	CASSKGRDCRLVYNEQFF
-	TRBV18	13	-	TRBJ1-2	TGTGCCAGCTCACCAGGGATGGAGCCTAGCTACACCTTC	CASSPGMEPSYTF
-	TRBV29-1	15	TRBD1	TRBJ2-2	TGCAGCGTGGCACAGGGGGCGCGCGGCACCGGGGAGCTGTTTTTT	CSVAQGARGTGELFF
-	TRBV7-6	16	-	TRBJ1-3	TGTGCCAGCAGCTTAGTCGTGGGGTCCTCTGGAAACACCATATATTTT	CASSLVVGSSGNTIYF